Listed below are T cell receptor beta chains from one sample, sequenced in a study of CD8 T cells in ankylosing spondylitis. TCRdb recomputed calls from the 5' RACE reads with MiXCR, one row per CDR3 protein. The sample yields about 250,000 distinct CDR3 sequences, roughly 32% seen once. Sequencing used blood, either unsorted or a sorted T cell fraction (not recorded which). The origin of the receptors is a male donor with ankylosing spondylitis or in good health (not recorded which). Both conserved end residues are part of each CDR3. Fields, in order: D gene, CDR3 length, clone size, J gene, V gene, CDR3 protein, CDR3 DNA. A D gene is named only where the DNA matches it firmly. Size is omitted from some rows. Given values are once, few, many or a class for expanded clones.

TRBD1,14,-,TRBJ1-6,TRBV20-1,CSASNRDSYSPLHF,TGCAGTGCCTCAAACCGGGACAGTTATTCACCCCTCCACTTT
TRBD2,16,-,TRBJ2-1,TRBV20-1,CSAPSRSGDSYNEQFF,TGCAGTGCTCCATCCCGTAGCGGGGACTCCTACAATGAGCAGTTCTTC
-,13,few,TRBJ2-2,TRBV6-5,CASSYQAGGELFF,TGTGCCAGCAGTTACCAGGCTGGGGGGGAGCTGTTTTTT
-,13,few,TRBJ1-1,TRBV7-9,CATQTGLNTEAFF,TGTGCCACCCAAACGGGGCTAAACACTGAAGCTTTCTTT
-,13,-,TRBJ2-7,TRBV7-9,CASSLRAGYEQYF,TGTGCCAGCAGCTTAAGGGCAGGCTACGAGCAGTACTTC
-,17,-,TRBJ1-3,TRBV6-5,CASSYSQGPTSGNTIYF,TGTGCCAGCAGTTACTCCCAGGGACCTACCTCTGGAAACACCATATATTTT
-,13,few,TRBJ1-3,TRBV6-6,CAVSQNSGNTIYF,TGTGCCGTTTCCCAGAACTCTGGAAACACCATATATTTT
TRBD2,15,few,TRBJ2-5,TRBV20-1,CSASKLAGAQETQYF,TGCAGTGCTAGCAAGCTAGCGGGGGCCCAAGAGACCCAGTACTTC
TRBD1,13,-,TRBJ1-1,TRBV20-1,CSARGQGITEAFF,TGCAGTGCTAGGGGACAGGGTATTACTGAAGCTTTCTTT
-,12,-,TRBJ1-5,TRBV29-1,CSAIQGNQPQHF,TGCAGCGCAATACAGGGCAATCAGCCCCAGCATTTT
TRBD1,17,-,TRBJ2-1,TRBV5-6,CASSAGTGSFWDNEQFF,TGTGCCAGCAGCGCTGGGACAGGGAGTTTTTGGGACAATGAGCAGTTCTTC
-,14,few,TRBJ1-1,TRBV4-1,CASSQEVSYTEAFF,TGCGCCAGCAGCCAAGAGGTCAGTTACACTGAAGCTTTCTTT
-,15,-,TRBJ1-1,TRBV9,CASSATDSLNTKAFF,TGTGCCAGCAGCGCCACGGACAGTCTGAACACTAAAGCTTTCTTT
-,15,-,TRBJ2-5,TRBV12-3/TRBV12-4,CASSSTGTLQGTQYF,TGTGCCAGCAGCTCCACCGGGACCCTCCAAGGGACCCAGTACTTC
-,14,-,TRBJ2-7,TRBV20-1,CSARGVRVPYEQYF,TGCAGTGCTAGAGGGGTACGGGTTCCCTACGAGCAGTACTTC
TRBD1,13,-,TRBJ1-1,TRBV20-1,CSARPQGSTEAFF,TGCAGTGCTAGACCACAGGGGTCCACTGAAGCTTTCTTT
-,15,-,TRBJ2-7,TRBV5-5,CASSSNTFRSYEQYF,TGTGCCAGCAGCTCTAACACCTTTCGCTCCTACGAGCAGTACTTC
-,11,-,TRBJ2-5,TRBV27,CASSRQGTQYF,TGTGCCAGCAGCCGTCAAGGGACCCAGTACTTC
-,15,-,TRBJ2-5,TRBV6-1,CASSEPRWDPVTQYF,TGTGCCAGCAGTGAACCTCGATGGGACCCGGTTACCCAGTACTTC
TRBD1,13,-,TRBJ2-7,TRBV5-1,CASSFGQGEEQYF,TGCGCCAGCAGCTTCGGACAGGGTGAAGAGCAGTACTTC
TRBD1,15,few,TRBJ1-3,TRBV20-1,CSARGDRGRGNTIYF,TGCAGTGCTAGAGGGGACAGGGGGCGGGGAAACACCATATATTTT
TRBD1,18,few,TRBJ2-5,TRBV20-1,CSARDWSSGTGKKETQYF,TGCAGTGCTAGAGATTGGTCCTCCGGGACAGGGAAAAAAGAGACCCAGTACTTC
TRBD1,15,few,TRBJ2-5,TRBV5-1,CASSQWGDRRETQYF,TGCGCCAGCAGCCAGTGGGGGGACAGGAGAGAGACCCAGTACTTC
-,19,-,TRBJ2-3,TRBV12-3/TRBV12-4,CAICGVQPSGDPYTDTQYF,TGTGCCATCTGTGGGGTCCAACCCTCGGGAGACCCGTACACAGATACGCAGTATTTT
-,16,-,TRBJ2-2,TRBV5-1,CASSLTGGKGTGELFF,TGCGCCAGCAGCTTGACCGGGGGTAAAGGCACCGGGGAGCTGTTTTTT
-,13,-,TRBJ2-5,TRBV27,CATRRGNQETQYF,TGTGCCACCAGACGGGGAAACCAAGAGACCCAGTACTTC
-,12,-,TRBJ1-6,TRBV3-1,CASSQEWSPLHF,TGTGCCAGCAGCCAAGAATGGTCACCCCTCCACTTT
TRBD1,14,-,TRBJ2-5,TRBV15,CATSTRDRVQTQYF,TGTGCCACCAGCACCCGGGACAGGGTACAGACCCAGTACTTC
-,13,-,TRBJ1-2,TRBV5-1,CASSQGSNYGYTF,TGCGCCAGCAGCCAGGGATCTAACTATGGCTACACCTTC
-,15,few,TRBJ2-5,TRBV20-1,CSASKGSGGSETQYF,TGCAGTGCTAGTAAAGGATCCGGCGGCTCCGAGACCCAGTACTTC
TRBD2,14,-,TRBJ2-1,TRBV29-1,CSVEAGGGYNEQFF,TGCAGCGTTGAAGCGGGGGGTGGCTACAATGAGCAGTTCTTC
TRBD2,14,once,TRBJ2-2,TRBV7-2,CASSPGTSRGELFF,TGTGCCAGCAGCCCTGGGACTAGTCGAGGGGAGCTGTTTTTT
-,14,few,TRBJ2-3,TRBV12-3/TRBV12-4,CASSWTALTDTQYF,TGTGCCAGCAGTTGGACAGCACTAACAGATACGCAGTATTTT
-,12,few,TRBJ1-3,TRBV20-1,CSPPRPGNTIYF,TGCAGCCCACCACGTCCGGGAAACACCATATATTTT
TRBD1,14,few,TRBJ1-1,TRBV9,CASSAIGTDVAAFF,TGTGCCAGCAGCGCCATCGGGACAGATGTTGCGGCTTTCTTT
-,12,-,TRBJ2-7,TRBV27,CAARRDSYEQYF,TGTGCCGCACGGCGGGACTCCTACGAGCAGTACTTC
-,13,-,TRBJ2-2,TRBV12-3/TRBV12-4,CASSFWAGGELFF,TGTGCCAGCAGTTTTTGGGCCGGCGGGGAGCTGTTTTTT
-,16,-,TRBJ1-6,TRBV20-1,CSAQGRDRQGNSPLHF,TGCAGTGCCCAGGGACGGGACCGGCAGGGTAATTCACCCCTCCACTTT
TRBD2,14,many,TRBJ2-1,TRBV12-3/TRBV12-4,CASNPGTSGGGQFF,TGTGCCAGCAACCCCGGGACTAGCGGGGGGGGGCAGTTCTTC
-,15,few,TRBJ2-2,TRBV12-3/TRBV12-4,CASSLGGVNAGELFF,TGTGCCAGCAGTTTAGGGGGGGTGAACGCCGGGGAGCTGTTTTTT
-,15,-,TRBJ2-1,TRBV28,CASSFGRRFYNEQFF,TGTGCCAGCAGTTTTGGGAGGAGGTTCTACAATGAGCAGTTCTTC
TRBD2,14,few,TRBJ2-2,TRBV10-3,CAIQAGGNTGELFF,TGTGCCATCCAGGCGGGGGGGAACACCGGGGAGCTGTTTTTT
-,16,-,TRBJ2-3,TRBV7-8,CASSTRGAGSTDTQYF,TGTGCCAGTAGTACTAGAGGGGCAGGAAGCACAGATACGCAGTATTTT